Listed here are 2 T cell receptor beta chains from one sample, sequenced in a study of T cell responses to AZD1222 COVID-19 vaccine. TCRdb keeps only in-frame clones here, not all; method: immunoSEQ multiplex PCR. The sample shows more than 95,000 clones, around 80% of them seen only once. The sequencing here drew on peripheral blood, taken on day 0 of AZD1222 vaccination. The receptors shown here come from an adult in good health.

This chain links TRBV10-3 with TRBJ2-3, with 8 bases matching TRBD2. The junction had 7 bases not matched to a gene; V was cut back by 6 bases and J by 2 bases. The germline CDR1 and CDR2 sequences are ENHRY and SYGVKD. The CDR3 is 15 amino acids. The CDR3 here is CAISAARGDTDTQYF. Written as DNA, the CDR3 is TGTGCCATCAGCGCGGCGCGGGGGGACACAGATACGCAGTATTTT.

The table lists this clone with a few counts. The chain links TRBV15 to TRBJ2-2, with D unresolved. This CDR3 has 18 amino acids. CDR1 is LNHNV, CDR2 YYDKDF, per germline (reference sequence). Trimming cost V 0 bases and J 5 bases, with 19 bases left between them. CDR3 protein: CATSRERWSERPTGELFF. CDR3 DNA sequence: TGTGCCACCAGCAGAGAACGGTGGAGCGAAAGACCAACCGGGGAGCTGTTTTTT.